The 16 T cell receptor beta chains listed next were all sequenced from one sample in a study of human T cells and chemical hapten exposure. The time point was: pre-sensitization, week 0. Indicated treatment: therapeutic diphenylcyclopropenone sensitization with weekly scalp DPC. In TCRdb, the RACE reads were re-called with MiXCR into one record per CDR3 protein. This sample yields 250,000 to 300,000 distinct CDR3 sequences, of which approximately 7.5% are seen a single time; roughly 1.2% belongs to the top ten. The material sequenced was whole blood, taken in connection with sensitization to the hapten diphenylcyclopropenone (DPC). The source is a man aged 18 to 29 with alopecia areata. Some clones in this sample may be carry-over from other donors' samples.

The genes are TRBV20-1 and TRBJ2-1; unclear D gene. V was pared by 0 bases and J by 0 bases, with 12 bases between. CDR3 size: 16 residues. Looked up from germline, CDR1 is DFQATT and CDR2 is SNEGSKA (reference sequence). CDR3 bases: TGCAGTGCTAGAGATAGACAATCTGGCTCCTACAATGAGCAGTTCTTC. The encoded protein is CSARDRQSGSYNEQFF.

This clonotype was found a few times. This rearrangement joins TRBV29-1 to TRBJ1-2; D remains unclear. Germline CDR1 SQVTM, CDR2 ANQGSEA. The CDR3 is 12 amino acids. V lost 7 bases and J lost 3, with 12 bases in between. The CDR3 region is CSDQELDYGYTF. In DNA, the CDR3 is TGCAGCGATCAGGAATTAGACTATGGCTACACCTTC. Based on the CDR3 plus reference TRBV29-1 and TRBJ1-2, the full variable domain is SAVISQKPSRDICQRGTSLTIQCQVDSQVTMMFWYRQQPGQSLTLIATANQGSEATYESGFVIDKFPISRPNLTFSTLTVSNMSPEDSSIYLCSDQELDYGYTFGSGTRLTVV.

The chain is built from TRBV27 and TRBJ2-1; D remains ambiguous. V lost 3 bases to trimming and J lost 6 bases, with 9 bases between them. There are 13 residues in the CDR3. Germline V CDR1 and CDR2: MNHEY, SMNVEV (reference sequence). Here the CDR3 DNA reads TGTGCCAGCAGTTTTCGGTTTACCAATGAGCAGTTCTTC. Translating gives CASSFRFTNEQFF.

The CDR3 sequence is CASSQVRGAGETQYF. CDR3 DNA sequence: TGCGCCAGCAGCCAAGTCCGGGGAGCCGGTGAGACCCAGTACTTC. V is TRBV4-3 and J is TRBJ2-5, with D perhaps TRBD2 (5 bases). Per germline, CDR1 LGHNA and CDR2 YSLEER. V lost 1 base and J 5 bases, leaving 14 bases between the germline ends. This CDR3 is built from 15 residues.

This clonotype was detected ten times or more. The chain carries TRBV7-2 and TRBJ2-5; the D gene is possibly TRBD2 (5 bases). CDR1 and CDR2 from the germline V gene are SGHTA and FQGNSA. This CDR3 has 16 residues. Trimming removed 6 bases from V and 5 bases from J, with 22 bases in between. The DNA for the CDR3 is TGTGCCAGCAGTCCCACCGTTGGGCCCCCGGGGGAGACCCAGTACTTC. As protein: CASSPTVGPPGETQYF.

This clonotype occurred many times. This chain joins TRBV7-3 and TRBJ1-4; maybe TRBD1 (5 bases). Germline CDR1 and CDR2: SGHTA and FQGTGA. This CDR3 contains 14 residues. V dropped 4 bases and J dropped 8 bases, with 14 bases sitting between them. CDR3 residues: CASSSPGMGEKLFF. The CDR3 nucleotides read TGTGCCAGCAGCTCCCCAGGGATGGGGGAAAAACTGTTTTTT.

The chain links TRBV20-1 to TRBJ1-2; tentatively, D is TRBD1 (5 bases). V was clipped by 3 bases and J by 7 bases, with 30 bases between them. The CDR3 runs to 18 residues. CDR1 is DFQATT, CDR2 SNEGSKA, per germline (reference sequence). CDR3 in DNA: TGCAGTGCTAGGCACATTCTGACCCCCCCAGGGAGTATAGGTGGCTACACCTTC. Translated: CSARHILTPPGSIGGYTF.

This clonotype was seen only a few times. The CDR3 DNA follows: TGTGCCAGCAGTGACCCCGACCCTCGGGTCCCCCGAAACTATGGCTACACCTTC. It encodes CASSDPDPRVPRNYGYTF. This chain uses TRBV2 with TRBJ1-2, with D uncertain. Per germline, CDR1 SNHLY and CDR2 FYNNEI. The CDR3 sequence is 18 residues long. Trimming removed 3 bases from V and 2 bases from J, with 22 bases in between.

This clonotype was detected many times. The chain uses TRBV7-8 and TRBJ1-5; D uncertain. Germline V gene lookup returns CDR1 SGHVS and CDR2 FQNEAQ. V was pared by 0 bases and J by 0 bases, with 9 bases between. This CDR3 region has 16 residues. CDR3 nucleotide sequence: TGTGCCAGCAGCTTAGCGCGATGGGTTAGCAATCAGCCCCAGCATTTT. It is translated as CASSLARWVSNQPQHF.

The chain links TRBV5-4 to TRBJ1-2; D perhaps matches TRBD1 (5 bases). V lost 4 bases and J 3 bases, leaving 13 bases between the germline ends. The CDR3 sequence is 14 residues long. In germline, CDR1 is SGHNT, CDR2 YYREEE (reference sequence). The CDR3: CASSGGVMDYGYTF. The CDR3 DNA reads TGTGCCAGCAGCGGGGGTGTCATGGACTATGGCTACACCTTC.

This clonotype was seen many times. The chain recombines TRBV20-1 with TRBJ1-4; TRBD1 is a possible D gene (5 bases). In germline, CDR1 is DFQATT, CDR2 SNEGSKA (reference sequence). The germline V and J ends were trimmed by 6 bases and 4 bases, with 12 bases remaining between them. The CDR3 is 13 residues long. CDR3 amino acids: CSAPGHRNEKLFF. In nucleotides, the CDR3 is TGCAGTGCCCCCGGACACCGTAATGAAAAACTGTTTTTT.

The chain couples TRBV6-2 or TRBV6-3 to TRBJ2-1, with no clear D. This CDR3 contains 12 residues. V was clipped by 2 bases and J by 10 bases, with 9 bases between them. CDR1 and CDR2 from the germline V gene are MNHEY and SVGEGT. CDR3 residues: CASSYPPREQFF. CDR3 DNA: TGTGCCAGCAGTTACCCGCCTCGGGAGCAGTTCTTC.

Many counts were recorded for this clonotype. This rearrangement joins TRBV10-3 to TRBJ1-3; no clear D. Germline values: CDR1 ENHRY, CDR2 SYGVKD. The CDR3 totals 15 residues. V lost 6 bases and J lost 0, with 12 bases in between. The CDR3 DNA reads TGTGCCATCAGGGACGGACCGATCTCTGGAAACACCATATATTTT. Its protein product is CAIRDGPISGNTIYF.

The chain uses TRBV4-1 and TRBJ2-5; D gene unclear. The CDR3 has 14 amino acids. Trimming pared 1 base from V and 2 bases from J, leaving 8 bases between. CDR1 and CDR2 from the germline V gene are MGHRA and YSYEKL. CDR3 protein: CASSQVAGQETQYF. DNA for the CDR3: TGCGCCAGCAGCCAAGTTGCCGGACAAGAGACCCAGTACTTC.

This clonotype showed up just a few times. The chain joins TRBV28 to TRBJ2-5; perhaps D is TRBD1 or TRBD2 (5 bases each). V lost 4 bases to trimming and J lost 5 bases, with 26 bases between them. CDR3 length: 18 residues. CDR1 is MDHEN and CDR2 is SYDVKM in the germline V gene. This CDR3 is CASSSNIPGRNWLETQYF. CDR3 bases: TGTGCCAGCAGTTCCAATATCCCGGGACGCAACTGGTTGGAGACCCAGTACTTC.

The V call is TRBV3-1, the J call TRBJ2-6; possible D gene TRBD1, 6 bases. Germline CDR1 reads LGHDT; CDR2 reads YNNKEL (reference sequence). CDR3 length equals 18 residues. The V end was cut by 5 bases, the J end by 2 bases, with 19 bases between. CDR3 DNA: TGTGCCAGCAGCTCACTCTCAGGGGCAGGAGCTGGGGCCAACGTCCTGACTTTC. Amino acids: CASSSLSGAGAGANVLTF.